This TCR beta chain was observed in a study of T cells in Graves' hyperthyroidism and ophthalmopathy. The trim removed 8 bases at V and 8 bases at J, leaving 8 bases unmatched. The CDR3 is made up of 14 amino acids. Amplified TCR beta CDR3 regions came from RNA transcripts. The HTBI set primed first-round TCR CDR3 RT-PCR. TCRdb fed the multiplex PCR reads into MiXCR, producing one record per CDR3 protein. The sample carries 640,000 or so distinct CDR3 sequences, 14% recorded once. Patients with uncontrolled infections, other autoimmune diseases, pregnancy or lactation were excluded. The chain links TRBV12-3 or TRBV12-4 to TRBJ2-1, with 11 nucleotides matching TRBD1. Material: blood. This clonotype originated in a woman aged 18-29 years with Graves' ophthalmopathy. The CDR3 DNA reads TGTGCCAGCGGATACTGGACAGGGGGCCATGAGCAGTTCTTC. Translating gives CASGYWTGGHEQFF.